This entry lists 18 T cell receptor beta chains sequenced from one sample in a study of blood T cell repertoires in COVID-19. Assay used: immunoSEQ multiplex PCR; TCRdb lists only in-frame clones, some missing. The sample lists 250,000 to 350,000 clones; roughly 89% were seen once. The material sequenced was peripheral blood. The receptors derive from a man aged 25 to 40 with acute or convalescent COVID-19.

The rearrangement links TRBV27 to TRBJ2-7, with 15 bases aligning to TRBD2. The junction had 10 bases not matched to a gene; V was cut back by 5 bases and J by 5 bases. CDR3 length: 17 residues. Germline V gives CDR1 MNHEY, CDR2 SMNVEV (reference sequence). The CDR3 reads CASSPVPGLAGGHEQYF. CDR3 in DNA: TGTGCCAGCAGTCCAGTACCGGGACTAGCGGGAGGACACGAGCAGTACTTC.

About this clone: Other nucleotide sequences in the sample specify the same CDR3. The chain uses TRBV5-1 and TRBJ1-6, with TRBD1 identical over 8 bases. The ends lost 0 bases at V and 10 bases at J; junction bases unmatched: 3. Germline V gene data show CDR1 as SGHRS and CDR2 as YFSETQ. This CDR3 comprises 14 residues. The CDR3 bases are TGCGCCAGCAGCTTGGGACAGGGGAACTCACCCCTCCACTTT. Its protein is CASSLGQGNSPLHF.

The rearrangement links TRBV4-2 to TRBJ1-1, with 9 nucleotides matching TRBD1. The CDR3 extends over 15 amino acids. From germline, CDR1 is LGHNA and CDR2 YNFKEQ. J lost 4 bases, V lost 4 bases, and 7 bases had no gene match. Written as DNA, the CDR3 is TGTGCCAGCAGCCTACCGGGACAGGGTGTCACTGAAGCTTTCTTT. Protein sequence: CASSLPGQGVTEAFF.

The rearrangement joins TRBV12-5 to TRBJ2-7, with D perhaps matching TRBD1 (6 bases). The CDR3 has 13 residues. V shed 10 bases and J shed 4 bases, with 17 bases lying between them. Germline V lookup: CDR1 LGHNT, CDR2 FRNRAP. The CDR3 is CATSRTVRYEQYF. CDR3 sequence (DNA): TGTGCTACCTCCAGGACAGTAAGATACGAGCAGTACTTC.

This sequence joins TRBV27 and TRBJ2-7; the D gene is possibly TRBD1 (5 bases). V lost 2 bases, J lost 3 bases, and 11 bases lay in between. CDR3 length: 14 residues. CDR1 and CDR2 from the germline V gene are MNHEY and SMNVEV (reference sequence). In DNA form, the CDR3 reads TGTGCCAGCAGTTTAAGGGGTAAGGACTACGAGCAGTACTTC. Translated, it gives CASSLRGKDYEQYF.

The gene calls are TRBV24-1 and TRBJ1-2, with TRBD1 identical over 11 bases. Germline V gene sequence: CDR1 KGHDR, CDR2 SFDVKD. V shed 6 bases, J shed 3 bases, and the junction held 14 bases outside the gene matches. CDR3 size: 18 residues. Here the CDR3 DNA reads TGTGCCACCAGTCGCTCCACCCGGGACAGGGGGTCCGACTATGGCTACACCTTC. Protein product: CATSRSTRDRGSDYGYTF.

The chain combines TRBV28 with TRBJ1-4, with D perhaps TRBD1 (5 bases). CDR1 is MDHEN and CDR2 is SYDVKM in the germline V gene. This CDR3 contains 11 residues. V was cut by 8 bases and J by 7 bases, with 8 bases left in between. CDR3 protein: CASVQGEKLFF. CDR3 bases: TGTGCCAGCGTCCAGGGTGAAAAACTGTTTTTT.

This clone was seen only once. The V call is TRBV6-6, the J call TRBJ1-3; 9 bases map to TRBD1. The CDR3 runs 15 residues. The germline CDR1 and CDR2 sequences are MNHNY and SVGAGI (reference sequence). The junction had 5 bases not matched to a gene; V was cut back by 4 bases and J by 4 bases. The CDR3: CASSLQGASGNTIYF. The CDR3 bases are TGTGCCAGCAGTTTACAGGGGGCTTCCGGAAACACCATATATTTT.

CDR3 nucleotides: TGTGCCAGCAGCCAAATGCAGAAAAATTCACCCCTCCACTTT. This codes for CASSQMQKNSPLHF. The chain carries TRBV3-1 (or the pseudogene TRBV3-2) and TRBJ1-6; D gene uncertain. The germline CDR1 and CDR2 sequences are LGHDT and YNNKEL (reference sequence). V dropped 2 bases and J dropped 7 bases, with 9 bases sitting between them. This CDR3 contains 14 residues.

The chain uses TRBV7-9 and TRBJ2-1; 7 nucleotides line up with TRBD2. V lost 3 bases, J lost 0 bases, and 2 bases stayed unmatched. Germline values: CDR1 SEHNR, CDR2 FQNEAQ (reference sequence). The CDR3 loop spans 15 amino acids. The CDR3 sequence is CASSFAGVSYNEQFF. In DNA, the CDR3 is TGTGCCAGCAGCTTTGCGGGGGTCTCCTACAATGAGCAGTTCTTC.

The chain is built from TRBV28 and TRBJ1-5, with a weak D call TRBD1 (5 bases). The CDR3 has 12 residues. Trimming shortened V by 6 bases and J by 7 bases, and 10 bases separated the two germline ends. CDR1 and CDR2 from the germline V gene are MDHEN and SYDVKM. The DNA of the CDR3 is TGTGCCAGCAGGGAGGGGTTACAGCCCCAGCATTTT. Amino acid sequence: CASREGLQPQHF.

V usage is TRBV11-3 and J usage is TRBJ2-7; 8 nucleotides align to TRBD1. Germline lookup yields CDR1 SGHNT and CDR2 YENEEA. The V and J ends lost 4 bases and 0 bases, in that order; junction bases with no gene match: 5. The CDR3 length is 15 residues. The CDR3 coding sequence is TGTGCCAGCAGCTCCGGGACAGGTAGCTCCTACGAGCAGTACTTC. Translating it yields CASSSGTGSSYEQYF.

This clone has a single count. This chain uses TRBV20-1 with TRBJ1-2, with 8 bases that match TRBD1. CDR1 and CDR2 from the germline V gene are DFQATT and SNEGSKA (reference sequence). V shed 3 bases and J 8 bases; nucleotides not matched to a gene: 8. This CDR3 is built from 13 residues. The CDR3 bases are TGCAGTGCTAGTTGGGGCAGGGGGCAGGGCTACACCTTC. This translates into CSASWGRGQGYTF.

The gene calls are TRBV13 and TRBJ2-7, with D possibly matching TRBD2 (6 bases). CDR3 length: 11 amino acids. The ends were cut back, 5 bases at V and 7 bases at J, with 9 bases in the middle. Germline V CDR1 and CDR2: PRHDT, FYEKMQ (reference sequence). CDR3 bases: TGTGCCAGCAGCCGGCGGGGTGAGCAGTACTTC. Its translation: CASSRRGEQYF.

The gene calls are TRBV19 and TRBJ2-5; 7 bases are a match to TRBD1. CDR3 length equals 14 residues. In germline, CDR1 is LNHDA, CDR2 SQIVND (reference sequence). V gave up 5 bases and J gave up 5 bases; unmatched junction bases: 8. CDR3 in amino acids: CASSARQGLETQYF. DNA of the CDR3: TGTGCCAGTAGTGCTAGACAGGGTCTGGAGACCCAGTACTTC.

Here the CDR3 reads CASSASQVTTSGANVLTF. The DNA of the CDR3 is TGTGCCAGCAGCGCATCACAGGTTACTACCTCTGGGGCCAACGTCCTGACTTTC. The chain is built from TRBV9 and TRBJ2-6, with D possibly TRBD1 on 5 matching bases. The ends were cut back, 3 bases at V and 0 bases at J, with 16 bases in the middle. The CDR3 contains 18 residues. The V gene's germline CDR1 is SGDLS and CDR2 YYNGEE.

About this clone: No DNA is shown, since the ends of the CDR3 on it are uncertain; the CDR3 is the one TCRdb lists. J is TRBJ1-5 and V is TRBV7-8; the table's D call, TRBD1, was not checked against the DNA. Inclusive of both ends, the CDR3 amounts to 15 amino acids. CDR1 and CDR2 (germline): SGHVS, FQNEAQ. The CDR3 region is CASSFGDGGKQPQHF.

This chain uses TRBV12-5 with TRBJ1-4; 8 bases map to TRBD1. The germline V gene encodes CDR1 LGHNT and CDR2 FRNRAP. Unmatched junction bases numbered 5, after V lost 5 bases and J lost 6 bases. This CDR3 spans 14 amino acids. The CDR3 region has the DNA TGTGCTAGTGGTCTTGACAGGGGAGATGAAAAACTGTTTTTT. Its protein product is CASGLDRGDEKLFF.